These 10 T cell receptor beta chains were all obtained from the same sample, sequenced in a study of T cell responses to AZD1222 COVID-19 vaccine. Here immunoSEQ multiplex PCR was the method, and the copy in TCRdb shows in-frame clones only, minus some. This repertoire shows some 190,000 clones, approximately 92% found once; its top ten account for approximately 6.9%. The sample in question was peripheral blood, obtained on day 0 of AZD1222 vaccination. These receptors were taken from an adult in good health.

A word on this clone: An end of the junction differs from the germline gene, which may be a read error. The genes are TRBV6-2 or TRBV6-3 and TRBJ2-2, with TRBD2 matching over 14 bases. The germline V gene has CDR1 MNHEY and CDR2 SVGEGT. The CDR3 extends over 19 amino acids. The CDR3 sequence is CASGYRLAGGHYGTGELFF. In DNA, the CDR3 is TGTGCCAGCGGTTACAGACTAGCGGGGGGGCACTACGGCACCGGGGAGCTGTTTTTT.

This clone was found a few times. The chain's CDR3 is CASSLGFQPQHF. The CDR3 coding sequence is TGTGCCAGTAGTCTAGGTTTTCAGCCCCAGCATTTT. The V call is TRBV19, the J call TRBJ1-5; D is uncertain. The CDR3 loop spans 12 amino acids. Between the trimmed V and J ends, which lost 5 bases and 6 bases, there was a span of 8 bases. The germline V gene encodes CDR1 LNHDA and CDR2 SQIVND (reference sequence).

In DNA, the CDR3 is TGTGCCAGTAGCCAGATATTGGGACAGGGGGCGGTCTACACCTTC. It is translated as CASSQILGQGAVYTF. V and J are TRBV19 and TRBJ1-2; TRBD1 agrees at 12 bases. The J segment lost 10 bases and the V segment lost 6 bases, leaving 12 bases of the junction unmatched. The CDR3 runs to 15 residues. Germline V gene lookup returns CDR1 LNHDA and CDR2 SQIVND (reference sequence).

The V call is TRBV30, the J call TRBJ1-2, with D unclear. Germline values: CDR1 GTSNPN, CDR2 SVGIG (reference sequence). V was cut by 8 bases and J by 1 base, with 8 bases left in between. This CDR3 contains 11 residues. This CDR3 is CARGLNYGYTF. As DNA, the CDR3 is TGTGCCCGCGGTCTTAACTATGGCTACACCTTC.

The rearrangement uses TRBV2 and TRBJ2-3; 12 nucleotides match TRBD1. The CDR3 extends over 14 amino acids. The ends lost 6 bases at V and 4 bases at J; junction bases unmatched: 2. Germline lookup yields CDR1 SNHLY and CDR2 FYNNEI. CDR3 coding DNA: TGTGCCAGCAGCGGGACAGGGGGCGCAGATACGCAGTATTTT. The encoded protein is CASSGTGGADTQYF.

V and J are TRBV6-1 and TRBJ2-2; D perhaps matches TRBD1 (6 bases). The CDR3 runs to 15 residues. Per germline, CDR1 MNHNS and CDR2 SASEGT. V was pared by 3 bases and J by 0 bases, with 8 bases between. CDR3 amino acids: CASSDEGANTGELFF. The CDR3 DNA reads TGTGCCAGCAGTGATGAGGGGGCGAACACCGGGGAGCTGTTTTTT.

V usage is TRBV27 and J usage is TRBJ2-5; possibly TRBD2 for D (6 bases). Trimming left V 6 bases short and J 5 bases short, with 19 bases between. This CDR3 region has 15 residues. CDR1 is MNHEY, CDR2 SMNVEV, per germline (reference sequence). The CDR3 is CASSPNALAPETQYF. The DNA for the CDR3 is TGTGCCAGCAGCCCCAATGCCCTAGCGCCCGAGACCCAGTACTTC.

The rearrangement links TRBV28 to TRBJ2-5; D is uncertain. Trimming cost V 3 bases and J 2 bases, with 7 bases left between them. CDR3 length: 13 residues. The germline gives CDR1 MDHEN, CDR2 SYDVKM. CDR3: CASSFLGQETQYF. The CDR3 DNA reads as TGTGCCAGCAGTTTCCTAGGGCAAGAGACCCAGTACTTC.

This clone was seen a handful of times. V and J are TRBV2 and TRBJ1-4; TRBD1 is a possible D gene (6 bases). V was trimmed by 6 bases and J by 2 bases, leaving 16 bases between them. The germline V gene has CDR1 SNHLY and CDR2 FYNNEI. The CDR3 covers 16 residues. Here the CDR3 DNA reads TGTGCCAGCAGCCTCCAGGGGATACGGACTAATGAAAAACTGTTTTTT. As protein: CASSLQGIRTNEKLFF.

CDR3 in DNA: TGTGCCAGCAGTCGGACTAGCGGGGCGATCTACAATGAGCAGTTCTTC. Its protein is CASSRTSGAIYNEQFF. The chain employs TRBV27 and TRBJ2-1; 12 bases fit TRBD2. The J segment lost 3 bases and the V segment lost 5 bases, leaving 5 bases of the junction unmatched. The germline V gene encodes CDR1 MNHEY and CDR2 SMNVEV (reference sequence). The CDR3 has 16 residues.